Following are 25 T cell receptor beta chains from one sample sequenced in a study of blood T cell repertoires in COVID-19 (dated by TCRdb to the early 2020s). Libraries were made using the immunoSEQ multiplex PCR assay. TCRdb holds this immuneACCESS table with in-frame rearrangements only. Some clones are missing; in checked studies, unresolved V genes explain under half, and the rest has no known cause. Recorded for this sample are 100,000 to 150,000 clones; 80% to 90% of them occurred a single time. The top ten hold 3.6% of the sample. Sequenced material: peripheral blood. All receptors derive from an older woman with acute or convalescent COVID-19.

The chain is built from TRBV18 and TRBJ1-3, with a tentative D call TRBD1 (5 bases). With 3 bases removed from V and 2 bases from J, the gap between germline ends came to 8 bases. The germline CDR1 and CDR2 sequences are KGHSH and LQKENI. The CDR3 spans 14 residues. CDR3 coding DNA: TGTGCCAGCTCACCGGGGGGAGCTGGAAACACCATATATTTT. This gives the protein CASSPGGAGNTIYF.

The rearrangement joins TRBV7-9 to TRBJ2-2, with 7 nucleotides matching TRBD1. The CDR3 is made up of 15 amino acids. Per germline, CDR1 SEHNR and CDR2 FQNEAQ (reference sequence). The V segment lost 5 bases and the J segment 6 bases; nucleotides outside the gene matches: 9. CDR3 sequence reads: CASSKQTGWAGELFF. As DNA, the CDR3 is TGTGCCAGCAGCAAGCAGACAGGGTGGGCCGGGGAGCTGTTTTTT.

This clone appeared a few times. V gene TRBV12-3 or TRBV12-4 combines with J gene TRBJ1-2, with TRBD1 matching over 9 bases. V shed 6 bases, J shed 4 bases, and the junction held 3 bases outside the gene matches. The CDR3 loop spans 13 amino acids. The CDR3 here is CASSRDRAYGYTF. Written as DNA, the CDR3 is TGTGCCAGCAGCCGGGACAGGGCCTATGGCTACACCTTC.

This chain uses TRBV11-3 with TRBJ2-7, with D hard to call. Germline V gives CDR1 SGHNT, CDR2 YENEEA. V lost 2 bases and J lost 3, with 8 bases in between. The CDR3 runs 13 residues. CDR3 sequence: CASSLIELYEQYV. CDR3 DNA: TGTGCCAGCAGCTTAATCGAACTCTACGAGCAGTACGTC.

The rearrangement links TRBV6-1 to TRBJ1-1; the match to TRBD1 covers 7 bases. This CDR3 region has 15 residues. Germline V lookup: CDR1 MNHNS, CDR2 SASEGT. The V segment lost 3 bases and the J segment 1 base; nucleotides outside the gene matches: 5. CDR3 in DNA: TGTGCCAGCAGTGACCAATCAGGGGGGAACACTGAAGCTTTCTTT. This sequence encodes CASSDQSGGNTEAFF.

As DNA, the CDR3 is TGTGCCTGGAGTCGGGACAGAGTGACACTGGGGGCGTCCGAGCAGTACGTC. Protein sequence: CAWSRDRVTLGASEQYV. The rearrangement joins TRBV30 to TRBJ2-7; 7 bases fit TRBD1. V trimming: 2 bases; J trimming: 6 bases; junction bases outside the gene matches: 19. Germline CDR1 is GTSNPN and CDR2 is SVGIG (reference sequence). This CDR3 comprises 17 residues.

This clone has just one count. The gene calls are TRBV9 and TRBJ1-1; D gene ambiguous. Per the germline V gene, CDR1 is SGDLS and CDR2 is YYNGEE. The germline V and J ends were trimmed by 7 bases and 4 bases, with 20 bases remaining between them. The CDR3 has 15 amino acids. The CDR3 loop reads CASAVSDSMGTEAFF. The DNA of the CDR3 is TGTGCCAGCGCCGTTTCGGACTCAATGGGCACTGAAGCTTTCTTT.

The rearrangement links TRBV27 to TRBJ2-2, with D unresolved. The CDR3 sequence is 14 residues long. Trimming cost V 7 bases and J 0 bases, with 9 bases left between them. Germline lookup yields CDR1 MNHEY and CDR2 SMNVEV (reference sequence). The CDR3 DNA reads TGTGCCAGCACAGGCAGTTCGAACACCGGGGAGCTGTTTTTT. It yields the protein CASTGSSNTGELFF.

CDR3: CASSVVAGGYNEQFF. The CDR3 DNA reads TGTGCCAGCAGCGTAGTAGCGGGAGGATACAATGAGCAGTTCTTC. This chain links TRBV9 with TRBJ2-1; 10 bases are shared with TRBD2. Germline trimming cut 0 bases from V and 4 bases from J; bases unmatched to any gene: 1. The CDR3 consists of 15 residues. Germline V CDR1 and CDR2: SGDLS, YYNGEE.

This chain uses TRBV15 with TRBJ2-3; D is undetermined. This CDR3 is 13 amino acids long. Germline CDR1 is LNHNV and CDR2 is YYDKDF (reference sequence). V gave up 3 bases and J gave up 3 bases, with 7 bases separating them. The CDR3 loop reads CATSSPPTDTQYF. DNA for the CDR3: TGTGCCACCAGCAGCCCTCCTACAGATACGCAGTATTTT. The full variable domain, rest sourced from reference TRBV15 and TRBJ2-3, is DAMVIQNPRYQVTQFGKPVTLSCSQTLNHNVMYWYQQKSSQAPKLLFHYYDKDFNNEADTPDNFQSRRPNTSFCFLDIRSPGLGDTAMYLCATSSPPTDTQYFGPGTRLTVL.

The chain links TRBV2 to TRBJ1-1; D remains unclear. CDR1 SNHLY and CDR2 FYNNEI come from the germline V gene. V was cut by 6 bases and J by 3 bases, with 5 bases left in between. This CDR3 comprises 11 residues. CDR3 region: CASREDTEAFF. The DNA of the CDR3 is TGTGCCAGCAGGGAGGACACTGAAGCTTTCTTT. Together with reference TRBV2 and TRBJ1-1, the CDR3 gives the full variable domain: EPEVTQTPSHQVTQMGQEVILRCVPISNHLYFYWYRQILGQKVEFLVSFYNNEISEKSEIFDDQFSVERPDGSNFTLKIRSTKLEDSAMYFCASREDTEAFFGQGTRLTVV.

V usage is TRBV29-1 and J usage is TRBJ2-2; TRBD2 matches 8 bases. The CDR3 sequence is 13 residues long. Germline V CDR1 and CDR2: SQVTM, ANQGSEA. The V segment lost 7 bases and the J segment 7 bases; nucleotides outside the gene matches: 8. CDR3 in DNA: TGCAGCGGTCGGACTAGCCGAGTCGGGGAGCTGTTTTTT. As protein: CSGRTSRVGELFF.

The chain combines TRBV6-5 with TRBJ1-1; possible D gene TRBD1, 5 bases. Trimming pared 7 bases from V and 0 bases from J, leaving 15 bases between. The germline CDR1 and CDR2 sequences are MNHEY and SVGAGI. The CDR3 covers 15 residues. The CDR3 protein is CASTRPGALNTEAFF. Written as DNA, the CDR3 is TGTGCCAGCACCCGGCCTGGGGCATTGAACACTGAAGCTTTCTTT.

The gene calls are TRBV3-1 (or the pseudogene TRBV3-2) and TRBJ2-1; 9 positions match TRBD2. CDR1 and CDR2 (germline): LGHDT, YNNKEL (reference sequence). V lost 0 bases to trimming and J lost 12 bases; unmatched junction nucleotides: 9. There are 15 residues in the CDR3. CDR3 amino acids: CASSQDQVSGRGQFF. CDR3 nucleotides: TGTGCCAGCAGCCAAGATCAGGTTAGCGGGAGAGGGCAGTTCTTC.

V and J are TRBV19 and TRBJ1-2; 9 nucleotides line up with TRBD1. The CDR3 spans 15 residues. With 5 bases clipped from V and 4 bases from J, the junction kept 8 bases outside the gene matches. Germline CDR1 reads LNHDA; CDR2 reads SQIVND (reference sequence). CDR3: CASSVLRTGVYGYTF. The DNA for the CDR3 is TGTGCCAGTAGTGTTCTGAGGACAGGGGTCTATGGCTACACCTTC.

The CDR3 here is CAWSSGRGYEQYF. DNA of the CDR3: TGTGCCTGGAGTAGCGGGAGAGGGTACGAGCAGTACTTC. The V and J genes are TRBV30 and TRBJ2-7; 8 bases line up with TRBD2. The V gene's germline CDR1 is GTSNPN and CDR2 SVGIG (reference sequence). V shed 2 bases and J 4 bases; nucleotides not matched to a gene: 4. This CDR3 is 13 amino acids long.

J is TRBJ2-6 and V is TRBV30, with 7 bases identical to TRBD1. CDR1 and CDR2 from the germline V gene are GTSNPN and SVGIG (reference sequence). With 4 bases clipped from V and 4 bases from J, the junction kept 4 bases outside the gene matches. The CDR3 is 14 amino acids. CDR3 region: CAWNRGQGANVLTF. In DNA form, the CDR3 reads TGTGCCTGGAATAGGGGGCAGGGGGCCAACGTCCTGACTTTC.

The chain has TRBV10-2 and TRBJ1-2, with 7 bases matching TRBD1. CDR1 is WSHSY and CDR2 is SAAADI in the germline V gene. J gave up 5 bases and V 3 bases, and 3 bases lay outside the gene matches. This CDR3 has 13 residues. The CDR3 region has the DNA TGCGCCAGCAGTGAACAGGGGCAGTATGGCTACACCTTC. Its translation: CASSEQGQYGYTF.

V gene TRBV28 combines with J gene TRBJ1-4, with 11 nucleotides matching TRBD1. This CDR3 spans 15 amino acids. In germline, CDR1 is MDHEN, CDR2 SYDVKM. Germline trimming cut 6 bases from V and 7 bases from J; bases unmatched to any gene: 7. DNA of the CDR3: TGTGCCAGCAGGGCTGGGACAGGGGGAGGTGAAAAACTGTTTTTT. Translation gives CASRAGTGGGEKLFF.

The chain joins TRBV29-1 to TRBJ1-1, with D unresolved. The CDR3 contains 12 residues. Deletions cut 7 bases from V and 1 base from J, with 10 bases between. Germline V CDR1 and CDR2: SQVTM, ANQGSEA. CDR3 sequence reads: CSGLGENTEAFF. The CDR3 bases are TGCAGCGGCCTGGGCGAGAACACTGAAGCTTTCTTT.

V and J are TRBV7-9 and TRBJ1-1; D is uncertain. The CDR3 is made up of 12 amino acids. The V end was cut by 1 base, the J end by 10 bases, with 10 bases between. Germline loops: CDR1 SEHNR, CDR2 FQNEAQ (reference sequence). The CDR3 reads CASSLESRGAFF. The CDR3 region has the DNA TGTGCCAGCAGCTTAGAAAGTCGGGGAGCTTTCTTT. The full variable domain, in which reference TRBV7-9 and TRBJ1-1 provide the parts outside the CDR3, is DTGVSQNPRHKITKRGQNVTFRCDPISEHNRLYWYRQTLGQGPEFLTYFQNEAQLEKSRLLSDRFSAERPKGSFSTLEIQRTEQGDSAMYLCASSLESRGAFFGQGTRLTVV.

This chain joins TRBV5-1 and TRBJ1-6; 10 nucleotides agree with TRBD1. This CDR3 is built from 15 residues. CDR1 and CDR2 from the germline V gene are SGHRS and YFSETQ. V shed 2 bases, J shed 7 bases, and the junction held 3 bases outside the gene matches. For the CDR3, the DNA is TGCGCCAGCAGCTTCGGACAGGGGGAGAATTCACCCCTCCACTTT. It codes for CASSFGQGENSPLHF.

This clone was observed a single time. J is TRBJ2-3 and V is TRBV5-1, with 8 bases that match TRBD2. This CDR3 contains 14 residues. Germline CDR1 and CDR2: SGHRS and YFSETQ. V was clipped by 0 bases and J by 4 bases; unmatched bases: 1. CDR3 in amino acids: CASSLERESDTQYF. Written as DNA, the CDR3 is TGCGCCAGCAGCTTGGAGCGGGAGTCAGATACGCAGTATTTT.

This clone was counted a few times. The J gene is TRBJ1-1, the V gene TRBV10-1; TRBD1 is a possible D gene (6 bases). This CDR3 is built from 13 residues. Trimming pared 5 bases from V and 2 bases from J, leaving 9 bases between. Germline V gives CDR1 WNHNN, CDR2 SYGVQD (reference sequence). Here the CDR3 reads CASSMDRNTEAFF. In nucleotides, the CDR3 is TGCGCCAGCAGTATGGACAGAAACACTGAAGCTTTCTTT.

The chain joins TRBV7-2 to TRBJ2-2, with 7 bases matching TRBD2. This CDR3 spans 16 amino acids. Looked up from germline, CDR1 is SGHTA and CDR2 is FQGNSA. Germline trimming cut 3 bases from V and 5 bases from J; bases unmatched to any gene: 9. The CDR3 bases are TGTGCCAGCAGCTTGCCCTGGGAGGGGAATACCGGGGAGCTGTTTTTT. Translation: CASSLPWEGNTGELFF.